Listed here are 17 T cell receptor beta chains from one sample, sequenced in a study of T cell changes during pregnancy in multiple sclerosis. Method: immunoSEQ multiplex PCR; TCRdb's copy keeps in-frame clones and lacks some. The sample shows 85,000 to 100,000 clones, about 92% of them seen only once. The source was peripheral blood, collected in the first trimester of pregnancy. Receptors were obtained from a female donor with multiple sclerosis, enrolled in a pregnancy study.

The J gene is TRBJ1-1, the V gene TRBV6-1; a weak D match, TRBD1 (5 bases). CDR1 is MNHNS, CDR2 SASEGT, per germline. The CDR3 sequence is 13 residues long. V was pared by 3 bases and J by 8 bases, with 13 bases between. CDR3 amino acids: CASSDSLSGEAFF. DNA of the CDR3: TGTGCCAGCAGTGATTCACTATCAGGGGAAGCTTTCTTT.

The chain combines TRBV25-1 with TRBJ1-1, with 9 bases aligning to TRBD1. CDR1 and CDR2 from the germline V gene are MGHDK and SYGVNS. Trimming cost V 7 bases and J 5 bases; bases outside gene matches: 5. The CDR3 runs to 13 residues. The CDR3 region is CASTGTGSTEAFF. CDR3 sequence (DNA): TGTGCCAGCACTGGGACAGGGAGTACTGAAGCTTTCTTT. The full variable domain, its missing parts supplied by reference TRBV25-1 and TRBJ1-1, is EADIYQTPRYLVIGTGKKITLECSQTMGHDKMYWYQQDPGMELHLIHYSYGVNSTEKGDLSSESTVSRIRTEHFPLTLESARPSHTSQYLCASTGTGSTEAFFGQGTRLTVV.

V gene TRBV5-1 combines with J gene TRBJ1-4; TRBD1 aligns across 7 bases. V dropped 4 bases and J dropped 3; count of bases not matched to a gene: 0. The CDR3 sequence is 13 residues long. Germline lookup yields CDR1 SGHRS and CDR2 YFSETQ. The CDR3 loop reads CASSRGPNEKLFF. The CDR3 region has the DNA TGCGCCAGCAGCAGGGGGCCTAATGAAAAACTGTTTTTT.

This clone was found a few times. The chain links TRBV6-1 to TRBJ1-2, with a weak D call TRBD1 (5 bases). The CDR3 has 14 amino acids. CDR1 and CDR2 from the germline V gene are MNHNS and SASEGT. Trimming took 6 bases from V and 2 from J, leaving 13 bases between them. This chain's CDR3 is CASRARTYNYGYTF. CDR3 coding DNA: TGTGCCAGCAGGGCCCGGACATACAACTATGGCTACACCTTC.

CDR3 sequence: CASSSPDSPAGQYF. CDR3 DNA: TGTGCCAGCAGCTCTCCGGACTCCCCGGCTGGGCAGTACTTC. V gene TRBV5-5 combines with J gene TRBJ2-7; a possible D gene is TRBD2 (5 bases). The germline CDR1 and CDR2 sequences are SGHKS and YYEKEE (reference sequence). The CDR3 extends over 14 amino acids. The V end was cut by 3 bases, the J end by 9 bases, with 19 bases between.

V gene TRBV19 combines with J gene TRBJ2-2; TRBD1 aligns across 7 bases. Germline CDR1 reads LNHDA; CDR2 reads SQIVND (reference sequence). The CDR3 length is 17 residues. V lost 3 bases to trimming and J lost 1 base; unmatched junction nucleotides: 8. In DNA form, the CDR3 reads TGTGCCAGTAGTATCGGGGTTCGGACAGGGAACACCGGGGAGCTGTTTTTT. Residues: CASSIGVRTGNTGELFF.

The rearrangement uses TRBV7-3 and TRBJ2-2, with 8 bases identical to TRBD1. CDR1 and CDR2 (germline): SGHTA, FQGTGA. The CDR3 totals 15 residues. V lost 5 bases and J lost 7; bases outside the gene matches: 9. The chain's CDR3 is CASSAGQGYGGELFF. CDR3 coding DNA: TGTGCCAGCAGCGCCGGACAGGGTTATGGCGGGGAGCTGTTTTTT.

The chain is built from TRBV4-1 and TRBJ2-7; 7 bases agree with TRBD2. The CDR3 spans 15 residues. V lost 1 base, J lost 0 bases, and 3 bases stayed unmatched. Germline loops: CDR1 MGHRA, CDR2 YSYEKL. The CDR3 nucleotides read TGCGCCAGCAGCCAAGGGGAGGGATTCTCCTACGAGCAGTACTTC. Protein sequence: CASSQGEGFSYEQYF.

The chain couples TRBV19 to TRBJ1-3, with 8 bases lining up with TRBD1. Germline trimming cut 5 bases from V and 0 bases from J; bases unmatched to any gene: 3. The CDR3 has 15 residues. CDR1 is LNHDA and CDR2 is SQIVND in the germline V gene (reference sequence). The CDR3 sequence: CASSPGTGSGNTIYF. For the CDR3, the DNA is TGTGCCAGTAGTCCCGGGACAGGCTCTGGAAACACCATATATTTT.

CDR3: CASSASGTYEQYF. CDR3 coding DNA: TGCGCCAGCAGCGCGAGCGGGACCTACGAGCAGTACTTC. The chain combines TRBV5-1 with TRBJ2-7; 7 bases are a match to TRBD2. V shed 4 bases and J 2 bases; nucleotides not matched to a gene: 3. The CDR3 is 13 amino acids. Germline-derived CDR1 and CDR2 are SGHRS and YFSETQ.

This CDR3 is CASSLRDRDRGQPQHF. The CDR3 DNA reads TGCGCCAGCAGCCTCCGGGACAGGGATAGGGGTCAGCCCCAGCATTTT. This chain links TRBV4-1 with TRBJ1-5, with 9 bases lining up with TRBD1. The CDR3 runs to 16 residues. V was clipped by 4 bases and J by 6 bases; unmatched bases: 10. Germline V gene lookup returns CDR1 MGHRA and CDR2 YSYEKL.

This chain joins TRBV11-3 and TRBJ2-3; 7 positions match TRBD2. Germline loops: CDR1 SGHNT, CDR2 YENEEA. V shed 8 bases, J shed 0 bases, and the junction held 8 bases outside the gene matches. The CDR3 contains 15 residues. The CDR3 DNA is TGTGCCAGCGGGTTGAATAGCGGGAGCACAGATACGCAGTATTTT. Translated: CASGLNSGSTDTQYF.

V and J are TRBV30 and TRBJ1-2; 9 bases line up with TRBD1. Germline V gene data show CDR1 as GTSNPN and CDR2 as SVGIG (reference sequence). CDR3 length: 13 amino acids. The V and J ends lost 2 bases and 8 bases, in that order; junction bases with no gene match: 6. CDR3: CAWSPGQGYGYTF. The CDR3 region has the DNA TGTGCCTGGAGTCCGGGACAGGGATACGGCTACACCTTC. The full variable domain, in which reference TRBV30 and TRBJ1-2 provide the parts outside the CDR3, is SQTIHQWPATLVQPVGSPLSLECTVEGTSNPNLYWYRQAAGRGLQLLFYSVGIGQISSEVPQNLSASRPQDRQFILSSKKLLLSDSGFYLCAWSPGQGYGYTFGSGTRLTVV.

V and J are TRBV4-2 and TRBJ2-5; 7 nucleotides line up with TRBD2. This CDR3 contains 18 residues. V gave up 0 bases and J gave up 5 bases; unmatched junction bases: 15. Per the germline V gene, CDR1 is LGHNA and CDR2 is YNFKEQ. The CDR3 sequence is CASSQDLLLGREWETQYF. CDR3 nucleotide sequence: TGTGCCAGCAGCCAAGATCTTCTTTTGGGGCGGGAGTGGGAGACCCAGTACTTC.

CDR3 DNA sequence: TGTGCCAGCTCACCACCGGGAGGGCGGGACACTGAAGCTTTCTTT. This translates into CASSPPGGRDTEAFF. V is TRBV18 and J is TRBJ1-1; the D is unclear. CDR1 is KGHSH, CDR2 LQKENI, per germline. The V and J ends lost 0 bases and 3 bases respectively, with 11 bases between them. CDR3 size: 15 residues.

The chain carries TRBV11-2 and TRBJ2-7; TRBD1 matches at 7 bases. After removal of 5 bases from V and 3 bases from J, the junction contained 10 bases not matched to a gene. The length of the CDR3 is 15 residues. Germline V gene lookup returns CDR1 SGHAT and CDR2 FQNNGV. The CDR3 is CASSPGTEIHYEQYF. The CDR3 region has the DNA TGTGCCAGCAGCCCAGGGACAGAGATTCACTACGAGCAGTACTTC.

V and J are TRBV7-9 and TRBJ2-3; 10 nucleotides agree with TRBD2. In germline, CDR1 is SEHNR, CDR2 FQNEAQ (reference sequence). The J segment lost 4 bases and the V segment lost 7 bases, leaving 5 bases of the junction unmatched. This CDR3 is 14 amino acids long. The CDR3: CASNSGLAPDTQYF. For the CDR3, the DNA is TGTGCCAGCAACTCGGGACTAGCGCCAGATACGCAGTATTTT.